Only a few counts were recorded for the clone carrying this T cell receptor (beta chain). These data originate in a study of T-cell memory formation after mild COVID-19. Via MiXCR, TCRdb re-called the 5' RACE reads, giving one row per CDR3 protein. The sample comprises a few hundred thousand distinct CDR3 sequences, 20% to 25% of which are singletons, and 21% rests with the top ten. CDR1 is SGHRS, CDR2 YFSETQ, per germline. After removal of 6 bases from V and 5 bases from J, the junction contained 12 bases not matched to a gene. This CDR3 contains 15 residues. The sequencing sample was made of PBMCs or a T cell subset sorted from them (not recorded which). This sequence joins TRBV5-1 and TRBJ2-5, with TRBD1 matching over 8 bases. This receptor was identified in a man younger than 35 who had mild COVID-19 (a few samples of this study predate the infection). Cell type and time point are not known. The CDR3 loop is CASNPGGAFGETQYF. The CDR3 nucleotides are TGCGCCAGCAACCCAGGGGGCGCGTTCGGTGAGACCCAGTACTTC.